This TCR beta chain was identified in a study of control samples from healthy donors and cancer patients. Germline loops: CDR1 LNHNV, CDR2 YYDKDF (reference sequence). The CDR3 runs 13 residues. V shed 1 base and J shed 5 bases, with 8 bases lying between them. Generated by immunoSEQ multiplex PCR, the TCRdb table keeps only in-frame clones and is missing some. The sample gives about 120,000 clones, roughly 91% of which show up once; under 2.5% is in the top ten. As regards this clone: The sample has other DNA sequences that encode this CDR3 too.

The J gene is TRBJ2-5, the V gene TRBV15, with D unresolved. The sequence was obtained from a woman aged 70-85 years in good health. Sequenced sample: blood. CDR3 region: CATSRALGETQYF. The CDR3, as DNA: TGTGCCACCAGCAGAGCCCTAGGGGAGACCCAGTACTTC.